The following is a TCR beta chain sequence with its context. The CDR3 is 15 amino acids. V gave up 0 bases and J gave up 4 bases, with 10 bases separating them. Germline CDR1 and CDR2: SEHNR and FQNEAQ (reference sequence). Profiling relied on immunoSEQ multiplex PCR, and the TCRdb table lists in-frame clones only, not all of them. The sample has about 150,000 clones, over 85% seen once; the top ten hold 2% to 2.5%. The record originates from a study of control samples from healthy donors and cancer patients. Material: blood. The receptor was isolated from a man between 45 and 60 years old in good health. This chain links TRBV7-9 with TRBJ2-1; a possible D gene is TRBD2 (6 bases). CDR3 protein: CASSLADYSYNEQFF. Here the CDR3 DNA reads TGTGCCAGCAGCTTAGCGGACTACTCTTACAATGAGCAGTTCTTC.